The source of this TCR beta chain is a study of CD8+ T cells in alopecia areata. Overall study findings and caveats: Between patients, shared TCR sequences were less clear than in mice. This was possibly due in part to HLA diversity in the patient population.

The authors extracted RNA and reverse transcribed it into cDNA as the sequencing template. The assay was immunoSEQ multiplex PCR, and TCRdb's table has in-frame clones only and misses some. The table lists under 300,000 clones, 67% of them singletons, with around 1.2% in the top ten. Note on this clone: Its antigen is unknown.

Germline CDR1 reads SNHLY; CDR2 reads FYNNEI. V lost 6 bases, J lost 3 bases, and 1 base stayed unmatched. The CDR3 contains 13 residues. This material consisted of CD4+ T cells sorted from blood, taken at week 0. This clonotype was sampled from a human donor with alopecia areata. This chain connects TRBV2 to TRBJ2-1, with 8 bases aligning to TRBD1. CDR3 coding DNA: TGTGCCAGCAGCGGACAGGGCTACAATGAGCAGTTCTTC. Amino acids: CASSGQGYNEQFF. Combining the CDR3 with reference TRBV2 and TRBJ2-1 gives the whole variable domain EPEVTQTPSHQVTQMGQEVILRCVPISNHLYFYWYRQILGQKVEFLVSFYNNEISEKSEIFDDQFSVERPDGSNFTLKIRSTKLEDSAMYFCASSGQGYNEQFFGPGTRLTVL.